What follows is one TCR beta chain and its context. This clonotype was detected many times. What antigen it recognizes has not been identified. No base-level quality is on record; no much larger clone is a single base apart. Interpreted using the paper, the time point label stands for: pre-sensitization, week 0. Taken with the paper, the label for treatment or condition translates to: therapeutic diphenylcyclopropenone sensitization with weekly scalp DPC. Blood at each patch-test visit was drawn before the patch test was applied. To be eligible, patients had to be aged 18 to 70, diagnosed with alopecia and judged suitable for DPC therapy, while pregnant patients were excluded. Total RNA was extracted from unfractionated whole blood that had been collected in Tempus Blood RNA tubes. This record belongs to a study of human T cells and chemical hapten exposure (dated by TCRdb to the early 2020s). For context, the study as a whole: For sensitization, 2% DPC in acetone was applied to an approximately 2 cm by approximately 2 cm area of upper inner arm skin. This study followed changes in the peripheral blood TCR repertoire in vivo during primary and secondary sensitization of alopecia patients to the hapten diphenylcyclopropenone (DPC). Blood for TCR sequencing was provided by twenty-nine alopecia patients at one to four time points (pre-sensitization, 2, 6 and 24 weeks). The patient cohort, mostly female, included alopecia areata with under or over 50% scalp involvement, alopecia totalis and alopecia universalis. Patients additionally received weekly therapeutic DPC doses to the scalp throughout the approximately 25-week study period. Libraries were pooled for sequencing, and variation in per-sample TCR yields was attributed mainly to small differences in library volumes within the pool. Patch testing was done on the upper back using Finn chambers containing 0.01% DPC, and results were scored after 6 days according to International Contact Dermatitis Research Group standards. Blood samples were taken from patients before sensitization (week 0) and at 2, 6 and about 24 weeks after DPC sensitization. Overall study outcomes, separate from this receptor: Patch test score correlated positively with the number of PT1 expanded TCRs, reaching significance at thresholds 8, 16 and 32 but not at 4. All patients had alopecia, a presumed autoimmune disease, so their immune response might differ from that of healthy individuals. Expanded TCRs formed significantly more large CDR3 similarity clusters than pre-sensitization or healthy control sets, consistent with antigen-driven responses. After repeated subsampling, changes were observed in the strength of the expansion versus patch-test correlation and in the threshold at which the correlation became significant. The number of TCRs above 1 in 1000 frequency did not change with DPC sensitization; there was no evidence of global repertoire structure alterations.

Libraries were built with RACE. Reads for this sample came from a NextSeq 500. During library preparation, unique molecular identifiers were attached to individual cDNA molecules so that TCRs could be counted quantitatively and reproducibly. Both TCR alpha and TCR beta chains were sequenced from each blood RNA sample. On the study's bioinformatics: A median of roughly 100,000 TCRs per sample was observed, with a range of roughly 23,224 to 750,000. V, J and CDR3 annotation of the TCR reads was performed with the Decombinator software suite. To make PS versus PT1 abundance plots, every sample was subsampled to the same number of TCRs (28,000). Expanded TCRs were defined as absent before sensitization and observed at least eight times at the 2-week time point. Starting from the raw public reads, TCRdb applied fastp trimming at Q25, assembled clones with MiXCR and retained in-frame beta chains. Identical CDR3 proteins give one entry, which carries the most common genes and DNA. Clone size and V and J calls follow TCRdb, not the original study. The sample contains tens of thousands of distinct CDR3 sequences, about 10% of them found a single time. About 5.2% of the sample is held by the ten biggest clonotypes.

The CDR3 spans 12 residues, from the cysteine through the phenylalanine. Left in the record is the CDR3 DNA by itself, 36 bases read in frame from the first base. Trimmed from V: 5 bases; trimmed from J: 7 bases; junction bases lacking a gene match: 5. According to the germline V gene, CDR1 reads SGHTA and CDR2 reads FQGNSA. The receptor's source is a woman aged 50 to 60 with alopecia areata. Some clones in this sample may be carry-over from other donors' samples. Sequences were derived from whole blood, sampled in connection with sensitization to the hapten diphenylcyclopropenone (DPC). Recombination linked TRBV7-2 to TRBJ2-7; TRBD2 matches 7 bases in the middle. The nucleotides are TGTGCCAGCAGCCCCGGGGGGAGGGAGCAGTACTTC. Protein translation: CASSPGGREQYF.